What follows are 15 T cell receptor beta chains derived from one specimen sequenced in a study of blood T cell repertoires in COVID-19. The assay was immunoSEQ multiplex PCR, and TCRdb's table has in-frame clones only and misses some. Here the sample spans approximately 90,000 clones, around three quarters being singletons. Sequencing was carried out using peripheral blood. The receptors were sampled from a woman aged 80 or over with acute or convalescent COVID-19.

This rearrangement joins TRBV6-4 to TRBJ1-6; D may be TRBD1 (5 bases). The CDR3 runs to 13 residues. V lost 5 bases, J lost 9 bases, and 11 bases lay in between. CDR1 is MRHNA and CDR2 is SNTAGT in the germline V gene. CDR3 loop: CASSLSGISPLHF. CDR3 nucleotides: TGTGCCAGCAGTCTTTCAGGGATTTCACCCCTCCACTTT.

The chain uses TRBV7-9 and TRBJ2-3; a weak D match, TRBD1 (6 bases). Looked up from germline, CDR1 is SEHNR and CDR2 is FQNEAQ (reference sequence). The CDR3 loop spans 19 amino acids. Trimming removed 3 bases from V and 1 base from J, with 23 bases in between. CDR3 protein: CASSFYGRDTHGRTDTQYF. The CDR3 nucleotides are TGTGCCAGCAGCTTTTACGGTAGGGACACTCATGGACGCACAGATACGCAGTATTTT.

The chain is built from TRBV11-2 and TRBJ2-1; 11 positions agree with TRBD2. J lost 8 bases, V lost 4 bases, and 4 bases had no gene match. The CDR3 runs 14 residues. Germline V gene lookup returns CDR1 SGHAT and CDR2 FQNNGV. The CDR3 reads CASSSSGRWDEQFF. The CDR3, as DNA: TGTGCCAGCAGCTCTAGCGGGAGGTGGGATGAGCAGTTCTTC.

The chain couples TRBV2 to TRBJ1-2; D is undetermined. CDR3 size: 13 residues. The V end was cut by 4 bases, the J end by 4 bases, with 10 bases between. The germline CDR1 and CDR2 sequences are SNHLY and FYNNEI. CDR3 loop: CASSAGGRYGYTF. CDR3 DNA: TGTGCCAGCAGTGCCGGCGGCCGCTATGGCTACACCTTC.

This CDR3 is CASSWQGFDNEQFF. CDR3 DNA: TGCGCCAGCAGCTGGCAGGGTTTTGACAATGAGCAGTTCTTC. The V gene is TRBV5-1, the J gene TRBJ2-1; D possibly corresponds to TRBD1 (5 bases). The CDR3 runs 14 residues. Trimming removed 3 bases at V and 5 bases at J, with 12 bases between. The germline V gene encodes CDR1 SGHRS and CDR2 YFSETQ.

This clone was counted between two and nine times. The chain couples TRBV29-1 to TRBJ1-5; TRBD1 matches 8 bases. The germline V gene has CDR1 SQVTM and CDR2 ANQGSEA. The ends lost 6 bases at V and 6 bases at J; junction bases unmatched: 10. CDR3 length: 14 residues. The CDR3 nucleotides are TGCAGCGTCGGCGGTAGGACAGGGATTCAGCCCCAGCATTTT. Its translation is CSVGGRTGIQPQHF. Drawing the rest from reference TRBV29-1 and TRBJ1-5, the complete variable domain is SAVISQKPSRDICQRGTSLTIQCQVDSQVTMMFWYRQQPGQSLTLIATANQGSEATYESGFVIDKFPISRPNLTFSTLTVSNMSPEDSSIYLCSVGGRTGIQPQHFGDGTRLSIL.

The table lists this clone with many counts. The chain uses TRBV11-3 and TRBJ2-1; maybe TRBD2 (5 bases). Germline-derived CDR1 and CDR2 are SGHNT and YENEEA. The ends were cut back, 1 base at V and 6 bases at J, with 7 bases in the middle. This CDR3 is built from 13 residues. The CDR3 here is CASSLGRGNEQFF. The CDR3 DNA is TGTGCCAGCAGCTTAGGACGGGGCAATGAGCAGTTCTTC.

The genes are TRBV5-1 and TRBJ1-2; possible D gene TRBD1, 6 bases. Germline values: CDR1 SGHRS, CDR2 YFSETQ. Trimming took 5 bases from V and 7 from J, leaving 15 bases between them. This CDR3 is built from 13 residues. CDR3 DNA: TGCGCCAGCAGGGGGGACATAACTCGTGGCTACACCTTC. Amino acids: CASRGDITRGYTF.

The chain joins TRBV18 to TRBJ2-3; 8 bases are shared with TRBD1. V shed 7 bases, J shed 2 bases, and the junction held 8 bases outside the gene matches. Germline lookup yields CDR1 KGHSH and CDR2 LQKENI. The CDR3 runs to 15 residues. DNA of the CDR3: TGTGCCAGCTGCCCGACAGGGGCCCCCACAGATACGCAGTATTTT. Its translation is CASCPTGAPTDTQYF.

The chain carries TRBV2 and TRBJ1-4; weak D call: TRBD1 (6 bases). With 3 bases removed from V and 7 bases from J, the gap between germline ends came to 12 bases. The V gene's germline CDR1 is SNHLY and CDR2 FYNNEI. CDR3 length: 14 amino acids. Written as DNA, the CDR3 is TGTGCCAGCAGTGAGAACAGGGAGGGTGAAAAACTGTTTTTT. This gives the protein CASSENREGEKLFF.

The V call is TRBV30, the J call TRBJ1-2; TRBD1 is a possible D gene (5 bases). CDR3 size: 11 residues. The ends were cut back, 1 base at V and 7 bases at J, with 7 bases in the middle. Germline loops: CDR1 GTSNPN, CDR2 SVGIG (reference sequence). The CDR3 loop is CAWSDGGGYTF. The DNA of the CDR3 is TGTGCCTGGAGTGACGGGGGTGGCTACACCTTC.

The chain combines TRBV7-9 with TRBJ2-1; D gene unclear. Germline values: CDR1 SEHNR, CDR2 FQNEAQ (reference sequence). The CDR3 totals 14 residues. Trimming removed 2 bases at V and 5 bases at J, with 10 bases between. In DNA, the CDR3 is TGTGCCAGCAGCTTAACAGACCGCCACAATGAGCAGTTCTTC. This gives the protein CASSLTDRHNEQFF.

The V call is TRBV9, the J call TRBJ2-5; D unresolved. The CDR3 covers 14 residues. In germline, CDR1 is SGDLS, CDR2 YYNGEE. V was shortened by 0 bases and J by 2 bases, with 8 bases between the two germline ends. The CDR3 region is CASSVGPGQETQYF. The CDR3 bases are TGTGCCAGCAGCGTAGGTCCAGGTCAAGAGACCCAGTACTTC.

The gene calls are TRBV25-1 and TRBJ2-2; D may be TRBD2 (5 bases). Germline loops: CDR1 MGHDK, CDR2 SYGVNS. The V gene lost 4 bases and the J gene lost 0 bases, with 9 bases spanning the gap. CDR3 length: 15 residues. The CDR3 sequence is CASSAHGTNTGELFF. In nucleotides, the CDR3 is TGTGCCAGCAGTGCCCACGGGACGAACACCGGGGAGCTGTTTTTT. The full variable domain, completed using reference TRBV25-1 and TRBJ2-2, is EADIYQTPRYLVIGTGKKITLECSQTMGHDKMYWYQQDPGMELHLIHYSYGVNSTEKGDLSSESTVSRIRTEHFPLTLESARPSHTSQYLCASSAHGTNTGELFFGEGSRLTVL.

CDR3 sequence: CASSTRQGPYNEQFF. The CDR3 DNA reads as TGTGCCAGCAGCACCCGACAGGGTCCCTACAATGAGCAGTTCTTC. V usage is TRBV7-8 and J usage is TRBJ2-1, with 7 bases aligning to TRBD1. The length of the CDR3 is 15 residues. With V trimmed by 5 bases and J by 2 bases, 6 bases remained unmatched. Germline CDR1 reads SGHVS; CDR2 reads FQNEAQ.